The clone carrying this T cell receptor beta chain showed up just once. Its target is not known. A junction boundary mismatches the germline segment, possibly from a read error. The germline CDR1 and CDR2 sequences are SGDLS and YYNGEE. The CDR3 loop spans 16 amino acids. The data belong to a study of blood T cells in healthy people across ages. PCR was performed a second time for 7 to 11 cycles using a sample-barcoded 5' primer and a J-beta primer mix. TCRdb reprocessed the 5' RACE reads via MiXCR and lists one record per CDR3 protein. The sample gives over a million distinct CDR3 sequences, around 59% of which show up once; 6.7% is in the top ten. The study's findings and limits: Older age went with lower TCR beta diversity per million T cells, in a roughly linear way.

The clonotype originates from a man younger than 35 in good health. The sequenced sample consisted of blood. The genes are TRBV9 and TRBJ2-1; 8 bases are shared with TRBD2. CDR3 residues: CASSAETSVSSNEQFF. In DNA, the CDR3 is TGTGCCAGCAGCGCAGAGACTAGCGTCTCCTCCAATGAGCAGTTCTTC.